These T cell receptor beta chains were read from a single sample in a study of T-cell reconstitution after alpha-beta-depleted transplantation in children. One entry per CDR3 protein results from TCRdb running MiXCR on the PCR reads. Seen here are about 980,000 distinct CDR3 sequences, about 29% observed once, and the top ten hold under 30%. The material was PBMCs, mostly from graft donor cells, obtained 360 days after TCRalphabeta/CD19-depleted stem cell transplant. All receptors derive from a boy younger than two who had a stem cell transplant for SCID, so the T cells may come from the graft donor. Both conserved end residues are part of each CDR3. The D gene is left open where the match is weak. Not every row has a clone size; where given, it reads once, few, many or a size class.

clone size: NA
V gene: TRBV18
J gene: TRBJ2-1
D gene: TRBD1
CDR3 protein: CASSPLAWQGDYNEQFF
CDR3 DNA: TGTGCCAGCTCACCACTCGCCTGGCAGGGGGACTACAATGAGCAGTTCTTC

clone size: NA
V gene: TRBV5-1
J gene: TRBJ2-2
D gene: NA
CDR3 protein: CASIGADPRTGELFF
CDR3 DNA: TGCGCCAGCATTGGTGCGGACCCCAGGACCGGGGAGCTGTTTTTT

clone size: few
V gene: TRBV6-1
J gene: TRBJ2-1
D gene: NA
CDR3 protein: CASRNRASSSYNEQFF
CDR3 DNA: TGTGCCAGCAGAAACCGAGCGAGTAGCTCCTACAATGAGCAGTTCTTC

clone size: NA
V gene: TRBV20-1
J gene: TRBJ2-4
D gene: NA
CDR3 protein: CSARDGRGWNIQYF
CDR3 DNA: TGCAGTGCTAGAGATGGAAGGGGCTGGAACATTCAGTACTTC

clone size: NA
V gene: TRBV29-1
J gene: TRBJ1-1
D gene: NA
CDR3 protein: CSVANNRVLMGEAFF
CDR3 DNA: TGCAGCGTTGCCAACAACAGGGTTCTCATGGGTGAAGCTTTCTTT

clone size: NA
V gene: TRBV19
J gene: TRBJ1-5
D gene: TRBD1
CDR3 protein: CATQKGPGQGNQPQHF
CDR3 DNA: TGTGCCACGCAAAAGGGACCGGGACAGGGCAATCAGCCCCAGCATTTT

clone size: few
V gene: TRBV5-1
J gene: TRBJ1-1
D gene: NA
CDR3 protein: CASSPSGTAAAFF
CDR3 DNA: TGCGCCAGCAGCCCCTCCGGGACGGCAGCAGCTTTCTTT

clone size: NA
V gene: TRBV20-1
J gene: TRBJ1-5
D gene: NA
CDR3 protein: CSAQRGSQPQHF
CDR3 DNA: TGCAGTGCTCAGAGGGGAAGTCAGCCCCAGCATTTT

clone size: few
V gene: TRBV20-1
J gene: TRBJ1-5
D gene: TRBD1
CDR3 protein: CSATGTGGINNQPQHF
CDR3 DNA: TGCAGTGCTACCGGGACAGGGGGGATAAACAATCAGCCCCAGCATTTT

clone size: NA
V gene: TRBV20-1
J gene: TRBJ1-5
D gene: NA
CDR3 protein: CSARWAGSNQPQHF
CDR3 DNA: TGCAGTGCTAGATGGGCAGGGTCCAATCAGCCCCAGCATTTT

clone size: NA
V gene: TRBV7-8
J gene: TRBJ2-5
D gene: NA
CDR3 protein: CASSLDWGGTTQETQYF
CDR3 DNA: TGTGCCAGCAGCTTAGATTGGGGGGGGACAACCCAAGAGACCCAGTACTTC

clone size: few
V gene: TRBV27
J gene: TRBJ1-6
D gene: NA
CDR3 protein: CASSILSTGFNSPLHF
CDR3 DNA: TGTGCCAGCAGTATCCTCTCAACAGGGTTCAATTCACCCCTCCACTTT

clone size: few
V gene: TRBV20-1
J gene: TRBJ1-2
D gene: TRBD1
CDR3 protein: CSAREGQGNYGYTF
CDR3 DNA: TGCAGTGCTAGGGAAGGACAGGGGAACTATGGCTACACCTTC

clone size: NA
V gene: TRBV4-1
J gene: TRBJ2-7
D gene: TRBD1
CDR3 protein: CASSRATDRTYEQYF
CDR3 DNA: TGCGCCAGCAGCCGCGCAACGGACAGGACCTACGAGCAGTACTTC

clone size: few
V gene: TRBV5-5
J gene: TRBJ1-5
D gene: TRBD1
CDR3 protein: CASSVTGVNQPQHF
CDR3 DNA: TGTGCCAGCAGCGTTACAGGGGTTAATCAGCCCCAGCATTTT

clone size: NA
V gene: TRBV20-1
J gene: TRBJ1-2
D gene: NA
CDR3 protein: CSARRPAGRTGYGYTF
CDR3 DNA: TGCAGTGCTAGGCGGCCAGCAGGGAGAACGGGCTATGGCTACACCTTC

clone size: NA
V gene: TRBV18
J gene: TRBJ2-1
D gene: TRBD2
CDR3 protein: CASSPLVSGGARNEQFF
CDR3 DNA: TGTGCCAGCTCACCGCTCGTTAGCGGGGGGGCCAGGAATGAGCAGTTCTTC

clone size: few
V gene: TRBV20-1
J gene: TRBJ2-7
D gene: TRBD1
CDR3 protein: CSAGGQADLEQYF
CDR3 DNA: TGCAGTGCTGGAGGACAGGCTGATCTCGAGCAGTACTTC

clone size: many
V gene: TRBV5-5
J gene: TRBJ2-5
D gene: NA
CDR3 protein: CASSSTVFHQETQYF
CDR3 DNA: TGTGCCAGCAGCTCTACAGTATTCCACCAAGAGACCCAGTACTTC

clone size: NA
V gene: TRBV5-1
J gene: TRBJ1-1
D gene: NA
CDR3 protein: CASGGGENTEAFF
CDR3 DNA: TGCGCCAGCGGTGGAGGGGAGAACACTGAAGCTTTCTTT

clone size: NA
V gene: TRBV5-1
J gene: TRBJ2-1
D gene: NA
CDR3 protein: CASSLDPVGVGLF
CDR3 DNA: TGCGCCAGCAGCTTGGACCCCGTAGGGGTGGGGCTCTTC

clone size: few
V gene: TRBV4-2
J gene: TRBJ2-3
D gene: TRBD2
CDR3 protein: CASSQDLSSGGKDTQYF
CDR3 DNA: TGTGCCAGCAGCCAAGATCTAAGTAGCGGGGGGAAGGATACGCAGTATTTT

clone size: NA
V gene: TRBV29-1
J gene: TRBJ2-6
D gene: NA
CDR3 protein: CSVEDPGEKPSYSGANVLTF
CDR3 DNA: TGCAGCGTTGAAGATCCGGGGGAGAAGCCCTCATACTCTGGGGCCAACGTCCTGACTTTC

clone size: few
V gene: TRBV20-1
J gene: TRBJ2-7
D gene: TRBD1
CDR3 protein: CSAKQGVWDYEQYF
CDR3 DNA: TGCAGTGCTAAGCAGGGGGTCTGGGATTACGAGCAGTACTTC

clone size: once
V gene: TRBV15
J gene: TRBJ1-3
D gene: NA
CDR3 protein: CATSRDRGGGNTIYF
CDR3 DNA: TGTGCCACCAGCAGAGATCGAGGGGGAGGAAACACCATATATTTT

clone size: NA
V gene: TRBV12-3/TRBV12-4
J gene: TRBJ1-1
D gene: NA
CDR3 protein: CASSLEWETEAFF
CDR3 DNA: TGTGCCAGCAGTTTAGAGTGGGAAACTGAAGCTTTCTTT

clone size: NA
V gene: TRBV6-2/TRBV6-3
J gene: TRBJ2-1
D gene: TRBD2
CDR3 protein: CASSFPAGGPGNEQFF
CDR3 DNA: TGTGCCAGCAGTTTCCCAGCGGGGGGGCCTGGCAATGAGCAGTTCTTC

clone size: few
V gene: TRBV12-3/TRBV12-4
J gene: TRBJ1-2
D gene: NA
CDR3 protein: CASSLTSPIEGGYTF
CDR3 DNA: TGTGCCAGCAGCCTAACAAGTCCCATAGAAGGTGGCTACACCTTC

clone size: few
V gene: TRBV30
J gene: TRBJ2-4
D gene: NA
CDR3 protein: CAWSPRGIAKNIQYF
CDR3 DNA: TGTGCCTGGAGCCCACGCGGAATAGCCAAAAACATTCAGTACTTC

clone size: few
V gene: TRBV24-1
J gene: TRBJ2-2
D gene: NA
CDR3 protein: CATSDIGQGGTTPGELFF
CDR3 DNA: TGTGCCACCAGTGATATTGGACAGGGAGGGACCACACCCGGGGAGCTGTTTTTT

clone size: few
V gene: TRBV28
J gene: TRBJ2-1
D gene: TRBD2
CDR3 protein: CASSLLTSGGFGEQFF
CDR3 DNA: TGTGCCAGCAGTCTGTTGACTAGCGGTGGGTTCGGTGAGCAGTTCTTC

clone size: few
V gene: TRBV2
J gene: TRBJ1-5
D gene: NA
CDR3 protein: CASSEQGSNQPQHF
CDR3 DNA: TGTGCCAGCAGTGAACAGGGTAGCAATCAGCCCCAGCATTTT

clone size: NA
V gene: TRBV20-1
J gene: TRBJ2-5
D gene: NA
CDR3 protein: CSASGDGSDVETQYF
CDR3 DNA: TGCAGTGCTAGTGGGGACGGGAGCGACGTGGAGACCCAGTACTTC

clone size: few
V gene: TRBV5-5
J gene: TRBJ2-5
D gene: NA
CDR3 protein: CASSLRTAQETQYF
CDR3 DNA: TGTGCCAGCAGCTTGAGGACGGCCCAAGAGACCCAGTACTTC

clone size: NA
V gene: TRBV29-1
J gene: TRBJ2-3
D gene: NA
CDR3 protein: CSVDEGWDSTDTQYF
CDR3 DNA: TGCAGCGTTGACGAGGGTTGGGATAGCACAGATACGCAGTATTTT

clone size: few
V gene: TRBV12-3/TRBV12-4
J gene: TRBJ2-3
D gene: NA
CDR3 protein: CASSPNGGSTDTQYF
CDR3 DNA: TGTGCCAGCAGTCCCAACGGCGGGAGCACAGATACGCAGTATTTT

clone size: NA
V gene: TRBV24-1
J gene: TRBJ2-5
D gene: NA
CDR3 protein: CATSDYGPRGTQYF
CDR3 DNA: TGTGCCACCAGTGACTATGGGCCCCGCGGGACCCAGTACTTC

clone size: many
V gene: TRBV12-3/TRBV12-4
J gene: TRBJ1-3
D gene: TRBD1
CDR3 protein: CASSFRDRGTGNTIYF
CDR3 DNA: TGTGCCAGCAGTTTCCGGGACAGGGGAACTGGAAACACCATATATTTT

clone size: few
V gene: TRBV5-1
J gene: TRBJ1-1
D gene: TRBD1
CDR3 protein: CASSHGQGAPGTEAFF
CDR3 DNA: TGCGCCAGCAGCCACGGACAGGGCGCCCCGGGGACTGAAGCTTTCTTT

clone size: NA
V gene: TRBV7-3
J gene: TRBJ2-4
D gene: NA
CDR3 protein: CASSLISIVSGANIQYF
CDR3 DNA: TGTGCCAGCAGCTTAATTTCCATCGTTTCAGGGGCGAACATTCAGTACTTC

clone size: NA
V gene: TRBV14
J gene: TRBJ2-3
D gene: NA
CDR3 protein: CASSQGNGDTQYF
CDR3 DNA: TGTGCCAGCAGCCAAGGAAACGGAGATACGCAGTATTTT